The T cell receptor beta chain described here comes from a study of vaccination effects on CD4 cells after COVID-19. Study information: Three convalescent patients gave early and late post-vaccination samples. Sampling occurred a median 72 days post second dose, range 14 to 241.

Germline-derived CDR1 and CDR2 are SGHVS and FNYEAQ. With V trimmed by 5 bases and J by 0 bases, 7 bases remained unmatched. This CDR3 has 17 residues. Libraries were prepared by immunoSEQ multiplex PCR; TCRdb keeps only in-frame clonotypes and omits some of them. The sample has more than 15,000 clones; over 60% are singletons. This clone was seen just once. Its target is unknown. Antigen-specific CD4+ T cells expanded by the ViraFEST assay with viral peptide pools were then sequenced. CD4+ T cell isolation took place after approximately 11 days of culture. PCR showed that the person got SARS-CoV-2 infection at some point between March and December 2020. Participants each got two BNT162b2 or mRNA-1273 vaccine doses. PBMC cultures contained two million cells per well, 9.5 to 10 IU/ml IL-2 and approximately 9.4 ug/ml peptides. Replacing half the medium with IL-2 medium was done on days 3 and 7.

The chain has TRBV7-6 and TRBJ2-1; 10 nucleotides agree with TRBD2. The source was CD4+ T cells from PBMCs cultured with SARS-CoV-2 spike peptides, collected after COVID-19 vaccination. The sequence was obtained from a human donor who had a prior SARS-CoV-2 infection. The CDR3 loop reads CASSRTSSGSSYNEQFF. For the CDR3, the DNA is TGTGCCAGCAGCCGAACGTCTAGCGGGAGCTCCTACAATGAGCAGTTCTTC.